This entry lists 9 T cell receptor beta chains sequenced from one sample in a study of memory CD4+ T cells and cytomegalovirus serostatus (dated by TCRdb to between 2018 and 2021). Libraries were built with the immunoSEQ multiplex PCR assay. In its TCRdb copy, this immuneACCESS table keeps in-frame sequences only and misses some clones. Where compared with another copy, unresolved V genes explain less than half of these, and the others have no known cause. A total of approximately 40,000 clones appear in this sample, more than 60% of them only once. Roughly 0.5% of the sample belongs to the ten largest clones. A FACSAria II was used to sort memory CD4+ T cells, defined as single viable CD3+CD4+CD8-CD45RO+ cells. Sequences were obtained from memory CD4+ T cells from blood. Source of these receptors: an adult in good health and CMV-seronegative.

The V call is TRBV5-1, the J call TRBJ2-2; 7 nucleotides agree with TRBD1. The germline gives CDR1 SGHRS, CDR2 YFSETQ. After removal of 6 bases from V and 0 bases from J, the junction contained 2 bases not matched to a gene. The CDR3 totals 14 residues. The CDR3 DNA is TGCGCCAGCAAACAGGGGACGAACACCGGGGAGCTGTTTTTT. This codes for CASKQGTNTGELFF. Looking up the rest from reference TRBV5-1 and TRBJ2-2 gives the full variable domain: KAGVTQTPRYLIKTRGQQVTLSCSPISGHRSVSWYQQTPGQGLQFLFEYFSETQRNKGNFPGRFSGRQFSNSRSEMNVSTLELGDSALYLCASKQGTNTGELFFGEGSRLTVL.

The CDR3 protein is CASSTLQADTQYF. CDR3 DNA sequence: TGTGCCAGCAGCACCCTCCAGGCAGATACGCAGTATTTT. The chain is built from TRBV9 and TRBJ2-3; D ambiguous. Trimming took 4 bases from V and 4 from J, leaving 10 bases between them. The CDR3 is made up of 13 amino acids. Germline CDR1 is SGDLS and CDR2 is YYNGEE.

This clone was seen more than once but under ten times. The rearrangement links TRBV2 to TRBJ2-2; D not certain. CDR3 length equals 15 residues. V shed 2 bases and J shed 1 base, with 8 bases lying between them. The germline CDR1 and CDR2 sequences are SNHLY and FYNNEI. The chain's CDR3 is CASSELAGNTGELFF. The CDR3 region has the DNA TGTGCCAGCAGTGAACTGGCAGGGAACACCGGGGAGCTGTTTTTT.

The V gene is TRBV6-6, the J gene TRBJ2-7; 8 bases are shared with TRBD1. The germline gives CDR1 MNHNY, CDR2 SVGAGI (reference sequence). The CDR3 has 11 residues. The junction had 4 bases not matched to a gene; V was cut back by 10 bases and J by 5 bases. The CDR3 protein is CATSGQDEQYF. The CDR3 region has the DNA TGTGCCACTTCGGGACAGGACGAGCAGTACTTC.

The chain combines TRBV11-2 with TRBJ2-1; D remains ambiguous. Trimming pared 4 bases from V and 6 bases from J, leaving 22 bases between. Germline assignment: CDR1 SGHAT and CDR2 FQNNGV. The length of the CDR3 is 17 residues. The CDR3 sequence: CASSSFRVGSRRNEQFF. CDR3 bases: TGTGCCAGCAGCTCATTTCGGGTGGGCAGCAGACGCAATGAGCAGTTCTTC. Combining the CDR3 with reference TRBV11-2 and TRBJ2-1 gives the whole variable domain EAGVAQSPRYKIIEKRQSVAFWCNPISGHATLYWYQQILGQGPKLLIQFQNNGVVDDSQLPKDRFSAERLKGVDSTLKIQPAKLEDSAVYLCASSSFRVGSRRNEQFFGPGTRLTVL.

This clone was observed a handful of times. The CDR3 bases are TGTGCCAGCAGGCAGACCTACGAGCAGTACTTC. Protein sequence: CASRQTYEQYF. The chain recombines TRBV7-2 with TRBJ2-7, with unresolved D. The CDR3 consists of 11 residues. The V end was cut by 6 bases, the J end by 2 bases, with 5 bases between. Germline values: CDR1 SGHTA, CDR2 FQGNSA.

Only a few counts were recorded for this clone. The chain couples TRBV2 to TRBJ1-1, with D unclear. The germline V gene encodes CDR1 SNHLY and CDR2 FYNNEI. Trimming cost V 2 bases and J 7 bases, with 14 bases left between them. The CDR3 is 14 residues long. The CDR3 reads CASSEIERGYEAFF. The CDR3 DNA sequence: TGTGCCAGCAGTGAAATAGAGCGAGGATATGAAGCTTTCTTT.

Regarding this clone: The junction departs from germline at one end; a sequencing error may be responsible. The genes are TRBV7-8 and TRBJ1-5, with a tentative D call TRBD1 (6 bases). Germline V gene data show CDR1 as SGHVS and CDR2 as FQNEAQ. The CDR3 is 14 residues long. The CDR3 DNA sequence: TGTGCCAGCAGCGTCAGGGGTAGCGATCAGCCCCAGCATTTT. This encodes CASSVRGSDQPQHF.

In its sample, this clone was seen a few times. The rearrangement links TRBV19 to TRBJ1-5; the D gene is possibly TRBD1 (6 bases). The germline V gene encodes CDR1 LNHDA and CDR2 SQIVND (reference sequence). V was pared by 7 bases and J by 4 bases, with 14 bases between. This CDR3 has 14 amino acids. CDR3 residues: CASTYWGPNQPQHF. CDR3 nucleotides: TGTGCCAGTACCTATTGGGGGCCGAATCAGCCCCAGCATTTT.